The table lists the clone carrying this T cell receptor (beta chain) with a few counts. This CDR3 is 15 amino acids long. V was trimmed by 4 bases and J by 6 bases, leaving 18 bases between them. Germline lookup yields CDR1 SNHLY and CDR2 FYNNEI. The data derive from a study of technical replicates of blood from a few donors. Data came from immunoSEQ multiplex PCR; TCRdb stores just in-frame clones and leaves some out. The data show fewer than 90,000 clones, around 94% seen once. The V gene is TRBV2, the J gene TRBJ1-1, with D possibly being TRBD1 (5 bases). This clonotype originated in a human donor in good health. What was sequenced was T cells isolated from PBMCs. CDR3 residues: CASSADTPSSAEAFF. The CDR3 DNA sequence: TGTGCCAGCAGTGCGGACACCCCATCGAGTGCTGAAGCTTTCTTT. Combining the CDR3 with reference TRBV2 and TRBJ1-1 gives the whole variable domain EPEVTQTPSHQVTQMGQEVILRCVPISNHLYFYWYRQILGQKVEFLVSFYNNEISEKSEIFDDQFSVERPDGSNFTLKIRSTKLEDSAMYFCASSADTPSSAEAFFGQGTRLTVV.